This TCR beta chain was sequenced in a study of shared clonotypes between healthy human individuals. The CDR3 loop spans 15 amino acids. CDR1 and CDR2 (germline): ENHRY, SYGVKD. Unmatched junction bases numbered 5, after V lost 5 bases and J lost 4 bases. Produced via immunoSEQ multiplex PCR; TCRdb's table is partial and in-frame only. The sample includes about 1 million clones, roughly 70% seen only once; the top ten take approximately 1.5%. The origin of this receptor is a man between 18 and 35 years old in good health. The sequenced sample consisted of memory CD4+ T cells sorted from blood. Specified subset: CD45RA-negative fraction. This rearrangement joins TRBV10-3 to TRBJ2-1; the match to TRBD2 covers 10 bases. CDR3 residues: CAISPGLAAYNEQFF. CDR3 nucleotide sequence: TGTGCCATCAGTCCTGGACTAGCGGCGTACAATGAGCAGTTCTTC.